This paragraph reports one TCR beta chain. The data belong to a study of blood T cell repertoires in COVID-19. Background on the study: PBMCs, B-cell-depleted T cells, or T cells provided the cDNA or gDNA that made up the material.

Participants spanned ages about 18 to 100 years and resided in roughly 22 US areas. Authors' methods: Estimated nucleated cell counts came from reference gene primer amplification. TCRdb keeps only in-frame clones here, not all; method: immunoSEQ multiplex PCR. V, J and clone size are those of that table, while D and trimming were read from the DNA. The repertoire includes 280,000 or so clones, roughly 89% of them detected once, and less than 2% sits in the top ten. This TCR derives from a woman aged 18-29 years with acute COVID-19. Source material: PBMCs or T cells enriched from blood (not recorded which).

The CDR3: CASSNSAYGYTF. The CDR3 coding sequence is TGTGCCAGCAGTAATAGTGCTTATGGCTACACCTTC. The V and J genes are TRBV27 and TRBJ1-2; D is unclear. Deletions cut 5 bases from V and 5 bases from J, with 9 bases between. Germline CDR1 reads MNHEY; CDR2 reads SMNVEV (reference sequence). CDR3 size: 12 residues.